Detailed here is one TCR beta chain. PCR involved 60 Vbeta and 13 Jbeta primers. The repertoire was sequenced with immunoSEQ multiplex PCR; TCRdb's copy has only in-frame clones and lacks some. The sample has under 200,000 clones; 10% to 15% are singletons. The ends were cut back, 3 bases at V and 7 bases at J, with 17 bases in the middle. The CDR3 contains 15 residues. Germline V CDR1 and CDR2: SGHDT, YYEEEE. These data are taken from a study of cytomegalovirus exposure and HLA in healthy donors. The chain recombines TRBV5-6 with TRBJ2-1, with D perhaps matching TRBD1 (5 bases). Sequenced material: PBMCs. The TCR originated in a man aged 45-60 years in good health and CMV-seropositive. The CDR3 protein is CASSSAGAPGNEQFF. The CDR3 nucleotides are TGTGCCAGCAGCTCGGCCGGCGCCCCAGGGAATGAGCAGTTCTTC.